This T cell receptor (beta chain) was retrieved from a study of blood T cell repertoires in COVID-19. Study-wide background: Material from acute and convalescent COVID-19 was sourced from the United States, Italy and Spain.

Enrolled through a virtual design, the participants were between roughly 18 and 90 years of age and came from some 25 US areas. Self-reported history from a screening survey and questionnaire set each donor's cohort. Per the original data handling: Amplification of reference gene primers was used by the study to estimate nucleated cell counts. Method: immunoSEQ multiplex PCR; TCRdb's copy keeps in-frame clones and lacks some. From that table come the V and J calls and clone size; the DNA was used to work out D and trimming. The data contain about 380,000 clones, around 87% of them singletons. V lost 6 bases and J 2 bases, leaving 11 bases between the germline ends. The CDR3 extends over 13 amino acids. Germline CDR1 and CDR2: SGHNT and YYREEE (reference sequence).

The sequenced sample consisted of PBMCs or T cells enriched from blood (not recorded which). The V call is TRBV5-4, the J call TRBJ1-2; D unresolved. The source of this sequence is a man aged 25-40 years who had recovered from COVID-19. This chain's CDR3 is CASTVGGNYGYTF. The CDR3, as DNA: TGTGCCAGCACCGTTGGAGGGAACTATGGCTACACCTTC.